These T cell receptor beta chains were read from a single sample in a study of cytomegalovirus exposure and HLA in healthy donors. Assay: immunoSEQ multiplex PCR; the TCRdb copy retains only in-frame clones and omits some. The sample consists of about 55,000 clones, more than 80% of them appearing once. Sequenced: PBMCs. The source of these receptors is a man between 18 and 35 years old in good health and CMV-seronegative. CDR3s include the opening cysteine and the closing phenylalanine or tryptophan. A D gene is named only where the DNA matches it firmly. Rows may omit the clone size; those that give it use once, few, many or a size class.

clone_size j_call v_call d_call cdr3_nt cdr3_aa
. TRBJ2-1 TRBV5-1 TRBD2 TGCGCCAGCAGCTTCGTAGCGGGCTCCTACAATGAGCAGTTCTTC CASSFVAGSYNEQFF
. TRBJ2-3 TRBV15 TRBD2 TGTGCCACCAGCAGGCGGACTAGCGGGAGAGGTTTGTCTAGCACAGATACGCAGTATTTT CATSRRTSGRGLSSTDTQYF
. TRBJ2-1 TRBV6-1 . TGTGCCAGCAGGCTCTCGTTGAGCTCCTACAATGAGCAGTTCTTC CASRLSLSSYNEQFF
. TRBJ2-1 TRBV7-6 TRBD1 TGTGCCAGCAGCTCTAGGGACAGGGGAGCCTACAATGAGCAGTTCTTC CASSSRDRGAYNEQFF
. TRBJ1-1 TRBV28 . . CASSTSGHPNTEAFF
. TRBJ2-5 TRBV11-2 . TGTGCCAGCAGCTTAGAAACCCCCGGGACAACGGAGACCCAGTACTTC CASSLETPGTTETQYF
. TRBJ1-2 TRBV5-6 . TGTGCCAGCAGCTTGGTGGTTCCCAGGGGACCTCTATATGGCTACACCTTC CASSLVVPRGPLYGYTF
. TRBJ1-2 TRBV15 TRBD1 TGTGCCACCAGCAGAGATAGGGGACAGGGGGCAGGCGGCTACACCTTC CATSRDRGQGAGGYTF
. TRBJ1-2 TRBV6-6 . TGTGCCAGCAGTTACGTCGACTATGGCTACACCTTC CASSYVDYGYTF
. TRBJ1-2 TRBV5-1 . TGCGCCAGCAGCTTGAGACCTCGCGGGGGAATAGATGGCTACACCTTC CASSLRPRGGIDGYTF
. TRBJ1-5 TRBV27 . TGTGCCAGCAGTTTGTCTCCGCGCCAGCCCCAGCATTTT CASSLSPRQPQHF
. TRBJ1-1 TRBV6-6 . TGTGCCAGCAGCCAGATAGGGGAAACTGAAGCTTTCTTT CASSQIGETEAFF
. TRBJ2-7 TRBV7-6 TRBD2 TGTGCCAGCAGCTTATTTAGCGGGCCCTCCTACGAGCAGTACTTC CASSLFSGPSYEQYF
. TRBJ2-5 TRBV30 TRBD2 TGTGCCTTAACCAGCGGGAGGGCAAAGACCCAGTACTTC CALTSGRAKTQYF
few TRBJ2-7 TRBV14 . TGTGCCAGCAGCCGCGGCTACGAGCAGTACTTC CASSRGYEQYF
. TRBJ2-7 TRBV6-1 TRBD1 TGTGCCAGCAGTCTCCGGACAGGGGTCTACGAGCAGTACTTC CASSLRTGVYEQYF
. TRBJ2-7 TRBV2 TRBD1 TGTGCCAGCAGCCGGACAGGCCCTCGGTACGAGCAGTACTTC CASSRTGPRYEQYF
. TRBJ2-7 TRBV6-5 TRBD2 TGTGCCAGCAGTTACTCGGGGAGCGGGAGTTCCTACGAGCAGTACTTC CASSYSGSGSSYEQYF
few TRBJ2-1 TRBV10-2 . TGCGCCAGCTACTCGGGAGTAGGCAATGAGCAGTTCTTC CASYSGVGNEQFF
. TRBJ2-1 TRBV27 . TGTGCCAGCAGTTCCCCGACTGGTTACTACAATGAGCAGTTCTTC CASSSPTGYYNEQFF
. TRBJ1-4 TRBV15 TRBD1 TGTGCCACCAGCAGATCCGGGACAGGGGCTGAAAAACTGTTTTTT CATSRSGTGAEKLFF
. TRBJ2-3 TRBV27 TRBD2 TGTGCCAGCATCCGTAGCGGGAGTGAGGGCACAGATACGCAGTATTTT CASIRSGSEGTDTQYF
. TRBJ2-7 TRBV15 . TGTGCCACCAGCAGAGAACAGGGAGTATCCTACGAGCAGTACTTC CATSREQGVSYEQYF
. TRBJ2-1 TRBV10-3 . TGTGCCATCAGTGAGCAACTAGGGAGCTCCTACAATGAGCAGTTCTTC CAISEQLGSSYNEQFF
. TRBJ2-5 TRBV9 TRBD2 TGTGCCAGCAGCGCTCTAGCGGGAGGAGGGGAGACCCAGTACTTC CASSALAGGGETQYF
. TRBJ2-7 TRBV6-5 TRBD1 TGTGCCAGCAGGGGAACAGGGGGCCCCGGCGAGCAGTACTTC CASRGTGGPGEQYF
. TRBJ1-2 TRBV7-8 . TGTGCCAGCAGCTTAGAGGCAGGATATGGCTACACCTTC CASSLEAGYGYTF
. TRBJ1-2 TRBV6-1 . TGTGCCAGCAGTGCGGACAGCTATGGCTACACCTTC CASSADSYGYTF
. TRBJ1-1 TRBV18 . TGTGCCAGCTCCCGGGGGGGTCCCACTGAAGCTTTCTTT CASSRGGPTEAFF
. TRBJ1-2 TRBV25-1 . TGTGCCAGCAGTGTAGGGGTGATTAACTATGGCTACACCTTC CASSVGVINYGYTF
. TRBJ1-4 TRBV6-1 TRBD1 TGTGCCAGCAGTACGACAGGGGCGGGGGAAAAACTGTTTTTT CASSTTGAGEKLFF
. TRBJ2-1 TRBV19 . TGTGCCAGTAGTTACAGCTCCTACAATGAGCAGTTCTTC CASSYSSYNEQFF
. TRBJ2-2 TRBV7-2 . TGTGCCAGCAGCTTCCCGGGCTGGGGGGAGGCCGGGGAGCTGTTTTTT CASSFPGWGEAGELFF
. TRBJ2-6 TRBV27 . TGTGCCAGCAAAGGGAGCTCTGGGGCCAACGTCCTGACTTTC CASKGSSGANVLTF
. TRBJ2-1 TRBV5-6 TRBD2 TGTGCCAGCAGCTTGTGGGAGACTAGCGGGAGATTTGAGCAGTTCTTC CASSLWETSGRFEQFF
. TRBJ2-7 TRBV5-6 . TGTGCCAGCAGCTTGGGGGGCATTACCTACGAGCAGTACTTC CASSLGGITYEQYF
once TRBJ2-1 TRBV6-1 . TGTGCCAGCAGTGCGGGTAACTACAATGAGCAGTTCTTC CASSAGNYNEQFF
few TRBJ2-7 TRBV5-1 . TGCGCCAGCAGCTTGGCGCCTCAAACTAGTTCCCCCTACGAGCAGTACTTC CASSLAPQTSSPYEQYF
. TRBJ2-7 TRBV4-1 . TGCGCCAGCAGCCTGACATTGGGGCTTTCCTACGAGCAGTACTTC CASSLTLGLSYEQYF
once TRBJ2-7 TRBV18 TRBD2 TGTGCCAGCTCACCTAGCGGGAGTATGGACGAGCAGTACTTC CASSPSGSMDEQYF
. TRBJ2-1 TRBV10-2 . TGCGCCAGCAGTGACCCACTAGCTCCCTACAATGAGCAGTTCTTC CASSDPLAPYNEQFF
. TRBJ2-7 TRBV5-5 TRBD1 TGTGCCAGCAGCCAACTAGGGGGCAACTACGAGCAGTACTTC CASSQLGGNYEQYF
. TRBJ2-1 TRBV19 TRBD2 TGTGCCAGTACCCTCGGGACTAGCGGGAGTAATGAGCAGTTCTTC CASTLGTSGSNEQFF
. TRBJ1-2 TRBV10-3 TRBD1 TGTGCCATCAGTGATCTGGACAGGGCGCGATATGGCTACACCTTC CAISDLDRARYGYTF
. TRBJ2-7 TRBV7-2 TRBD1 TGTGCCAGCAGCGCCCCCGGGACAGGGGCCTACGAGCAGTACTTC CASSAPGTGAYEQYF
. TRBJ1-5 TRBV2 TRBD1 TGTGCCAGCAGCGGGGACAGAACACTCAATCAGCCCCAGCATTTT CASSGDRTLNQPQHF
. TRBJ2-2 TRBV4-2 TRBD1 TGTGCCAGCAGCCCCCGGACAGGGGGAGCGAACACCGGGGAGCTGTTTTTT CASSPRTGGANTGELFF
. TRBJ2-3 TRBV10-1 TRBD2 TGCGCCAGCAGTGAGAACGGCGGGAGTGTCAATAAGGATACGCAGTATTTT CASSENGGSVNKDTQYF
. TRBJ2-3 TRBV6-1 . TGTGCCAGCAGTAGACGGGTGCAAGATACGCAGTATTTT CASSRRVQDTQYF
. TRBJ1-5 TRBV5-6 . TGTGCCAGCAGCTTTGCGGGCACTCAGCCCCAGCATTTT CASSFAGTQPQHF
. TRBJ1-2 TRBV14 TRBD1 TGTGCCAGCAGGCCCCGGACAGGTAACTATGGCTACACCTTC CASRPRTGNYGYTF
. TRBJ1-1 TRBV19 . TGTGCCAGTACTGACAGAAACACTGAAGCTTTCTTT CASTDRNTEAFF